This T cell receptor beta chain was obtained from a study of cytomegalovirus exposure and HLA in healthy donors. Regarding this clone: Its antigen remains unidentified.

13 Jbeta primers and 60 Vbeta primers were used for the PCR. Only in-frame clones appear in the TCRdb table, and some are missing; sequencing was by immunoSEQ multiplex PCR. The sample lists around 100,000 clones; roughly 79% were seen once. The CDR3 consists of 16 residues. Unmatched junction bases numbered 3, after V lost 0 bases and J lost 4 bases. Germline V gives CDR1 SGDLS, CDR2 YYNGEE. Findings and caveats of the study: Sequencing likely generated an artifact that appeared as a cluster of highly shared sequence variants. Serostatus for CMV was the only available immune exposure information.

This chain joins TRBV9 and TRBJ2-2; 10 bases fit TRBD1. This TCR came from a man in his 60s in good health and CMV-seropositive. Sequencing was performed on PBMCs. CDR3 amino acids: CASSVGGTGVTGELFF. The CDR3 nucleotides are TGTGCCAGCAGCGTAGGGGGGACAGGGGTCACCGGGGAGCTGTTTTTT.